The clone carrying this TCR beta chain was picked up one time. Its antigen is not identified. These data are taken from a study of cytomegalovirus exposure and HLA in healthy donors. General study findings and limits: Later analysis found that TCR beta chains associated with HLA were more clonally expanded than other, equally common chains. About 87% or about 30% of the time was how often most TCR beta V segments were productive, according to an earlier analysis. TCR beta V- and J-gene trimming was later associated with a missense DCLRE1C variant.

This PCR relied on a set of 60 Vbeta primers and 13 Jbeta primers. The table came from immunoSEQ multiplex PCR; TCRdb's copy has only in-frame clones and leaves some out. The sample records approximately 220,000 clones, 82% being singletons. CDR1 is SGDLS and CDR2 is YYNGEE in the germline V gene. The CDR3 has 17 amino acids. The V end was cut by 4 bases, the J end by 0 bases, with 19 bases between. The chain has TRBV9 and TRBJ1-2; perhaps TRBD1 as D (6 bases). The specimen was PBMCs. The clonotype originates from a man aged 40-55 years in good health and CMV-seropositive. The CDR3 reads CASSKTGSAPANYGYTF. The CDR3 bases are TGTGCCAGCAGCAAGACAGGTTCCGCTCCAGCTAACTATGGCTACACCTTC.